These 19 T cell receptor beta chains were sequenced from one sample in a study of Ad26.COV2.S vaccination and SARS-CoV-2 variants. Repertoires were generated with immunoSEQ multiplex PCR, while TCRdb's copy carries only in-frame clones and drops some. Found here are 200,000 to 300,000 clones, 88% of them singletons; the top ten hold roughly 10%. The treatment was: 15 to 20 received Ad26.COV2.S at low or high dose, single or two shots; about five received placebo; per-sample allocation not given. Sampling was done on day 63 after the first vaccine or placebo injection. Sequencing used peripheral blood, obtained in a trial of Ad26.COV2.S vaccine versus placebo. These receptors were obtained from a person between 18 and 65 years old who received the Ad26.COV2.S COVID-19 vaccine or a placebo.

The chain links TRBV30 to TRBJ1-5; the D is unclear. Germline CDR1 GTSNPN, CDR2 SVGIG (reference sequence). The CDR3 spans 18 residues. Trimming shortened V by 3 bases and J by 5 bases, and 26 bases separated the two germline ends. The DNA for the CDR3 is TGTGCCTGGAGCGAGGGATGGGCAGGAGGCTCTCTAGATCAGCCCCAGCATTTT. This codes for CAWSEGWAGGSLDQPQHF.

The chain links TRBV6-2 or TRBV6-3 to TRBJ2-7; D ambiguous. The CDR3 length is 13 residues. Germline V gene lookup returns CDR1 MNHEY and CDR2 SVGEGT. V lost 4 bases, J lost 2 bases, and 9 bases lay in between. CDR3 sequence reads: CASSSDLTYEQYF. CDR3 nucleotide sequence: TGTGCCAGCAGTTCCGACCTAACCTACGAGCAGTACTTC.

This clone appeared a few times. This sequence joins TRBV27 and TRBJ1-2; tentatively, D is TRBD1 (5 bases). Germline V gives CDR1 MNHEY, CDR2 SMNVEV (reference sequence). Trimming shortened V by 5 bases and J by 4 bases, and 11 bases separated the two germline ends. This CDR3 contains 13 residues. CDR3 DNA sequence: TGTGCCAGCAGTCCAGGCGGGGCCTATGGCTACACCTTC. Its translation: CASSPGGAYGYTF.

The CDR3 protein is CASRLGSGGANEQFF. The DNA for the CDR3 is TGTGCAAGTCGCTTAGGTTCTGGGGGAGCGAATGAGCAGTTCTTC. The rearrangement uses TRBV12-2 and TRBJ2-1. TRBV12-2 is a known pseudogene. The CDR3 covers 15 residues.

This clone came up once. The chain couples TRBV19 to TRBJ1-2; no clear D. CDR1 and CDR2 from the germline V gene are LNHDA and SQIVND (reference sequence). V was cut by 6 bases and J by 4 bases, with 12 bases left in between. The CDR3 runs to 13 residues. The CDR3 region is CASRVDKSYGYTF. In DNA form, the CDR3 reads TGTGCCAGTAGAGTTGACAAAAGCTATGGCTACACCTTC. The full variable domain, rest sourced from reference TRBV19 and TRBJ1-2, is DGGITQSPKYLFRKEGQNVTLSCEQNLNHDAMYWYRQDPGQGLRLIYYSQIVNDFQKGDIAEGYSVSREKKESFPLTVTSAQKNPTAFYLCASRVDKSYGYTFGSGTRLTVV.

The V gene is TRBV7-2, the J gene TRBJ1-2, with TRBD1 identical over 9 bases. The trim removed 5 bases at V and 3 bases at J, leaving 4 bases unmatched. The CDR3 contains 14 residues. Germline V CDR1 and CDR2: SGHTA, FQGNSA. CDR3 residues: CASSPTGGYYGYTF. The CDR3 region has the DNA TGTGCCAGCAGCCCCACAGGGGGCTACTATGGCTACACCTTC.

The CDR3 bases are TGTGCCAGCAGCTTAAACGGGGGCACAGATACGCAGTATTTT. Encoded protein: CASSLNGGTDTQYF. The J gene is TRBJ2-3, the V gene TRBV7-3, with D possibly matching TRBD2 (5 bases). The germline V gene has CDR1 SGHTA and CDR2 FQGTGA. V lost 1 base to trimming and J lost 1 base, with 6 bases between them. The CDR3 covers 14 residues.

CDR3 DNA: TGTGCCAGCAGTTTAGGGACGGGACTTGAAGCTTTCTTT. It is translated as CASSLGTGLEAFF. The chain combines TRBV27 with TRBJ1-1, with a possible D match to TRBD1 (5 bases). The CDR3 runs to 13 residues. CDR1 is MNHEY, CDR2 SMNVEV, per germline (reference sequence). Trimming took off 2 bases at V and 7 bases at J, with 11 bases between the two ends.

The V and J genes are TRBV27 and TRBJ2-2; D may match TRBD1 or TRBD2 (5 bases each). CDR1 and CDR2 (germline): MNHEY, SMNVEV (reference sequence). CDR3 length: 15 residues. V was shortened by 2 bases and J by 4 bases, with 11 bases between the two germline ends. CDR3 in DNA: TGTGCCAGCAGTTTAATTCGGGGCACCACCGGGGAGCTGTTTTTT. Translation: CASSLIRGTTGELFF.

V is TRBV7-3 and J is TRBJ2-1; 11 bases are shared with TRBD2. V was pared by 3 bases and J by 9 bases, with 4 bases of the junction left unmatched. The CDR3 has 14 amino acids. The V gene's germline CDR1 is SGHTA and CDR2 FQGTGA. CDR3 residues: CASSFGLAGGEQFF. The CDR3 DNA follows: TGTGCCAGCAGCTTTGGGCTAGCGGGAGGTGAGCAGTTCTTC.

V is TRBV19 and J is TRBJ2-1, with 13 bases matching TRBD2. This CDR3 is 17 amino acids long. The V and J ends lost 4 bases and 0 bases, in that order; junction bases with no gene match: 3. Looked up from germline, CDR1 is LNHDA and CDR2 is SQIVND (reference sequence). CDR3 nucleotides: TGTGCCAGTAGTAGGGGACTAGCGGGGTACTCCTACAATGAGCAGTTCTTC. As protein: CASSRGLAGYSYNEQFF.

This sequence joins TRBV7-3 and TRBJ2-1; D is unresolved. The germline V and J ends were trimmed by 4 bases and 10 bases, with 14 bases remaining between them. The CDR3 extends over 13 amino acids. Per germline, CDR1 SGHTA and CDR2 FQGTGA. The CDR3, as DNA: TGTGCCAGCAGCTCCCGGACGTCTGGGGAGCAGTTCTTC. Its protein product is CASSSRTSGEQFF.

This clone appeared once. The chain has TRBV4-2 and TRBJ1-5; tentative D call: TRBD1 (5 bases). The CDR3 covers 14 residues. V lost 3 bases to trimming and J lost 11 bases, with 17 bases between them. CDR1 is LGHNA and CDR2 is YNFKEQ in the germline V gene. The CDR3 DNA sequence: TGTGCCAGCAGCCAGGGGGTAGGGATGGAGACCCAGCATTTT. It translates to CASSQGVGMETQHF.

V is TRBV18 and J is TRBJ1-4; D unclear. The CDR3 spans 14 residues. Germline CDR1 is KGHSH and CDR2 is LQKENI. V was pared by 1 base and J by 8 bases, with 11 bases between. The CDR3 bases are TGTGCCAGCTCACCACTCGAGAAAGGCGAAAAACTGTTTTTT. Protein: CASSPLEKGEKLFF.

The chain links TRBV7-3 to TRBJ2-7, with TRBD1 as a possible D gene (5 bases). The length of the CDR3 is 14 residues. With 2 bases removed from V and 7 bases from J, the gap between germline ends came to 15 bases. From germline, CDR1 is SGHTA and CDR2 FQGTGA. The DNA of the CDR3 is TGTGCCAGCAGCTTATCCCAGGGCCTAGGTGAGCAGTACTTC. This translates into CASSLSQGLGEQYF.

For the CDR3, the DNA is TGCGCCAGCAGCCAAGAATACTGGAGCGAGCAGTACTTC. This translates into CASSQEYWSEQYF. This rearrangement joins TRBV4-3 to TRBJ2-7; D uncertain. This CDR3 contains 13 residues. Germline lookup yields CDR1 LGHNA and CDR2 YSLEER. The V end was cut by 0 bases, the J end by 6 bases, with 9 bases between.

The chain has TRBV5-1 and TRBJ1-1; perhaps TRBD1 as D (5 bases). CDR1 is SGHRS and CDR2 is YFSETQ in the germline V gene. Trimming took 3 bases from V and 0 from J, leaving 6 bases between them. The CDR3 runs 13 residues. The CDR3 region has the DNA TGCGCCAGCAGCTCAGGGCTGAACACTGAAGCTTTCTTT. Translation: CASSSGLNTEAFF.

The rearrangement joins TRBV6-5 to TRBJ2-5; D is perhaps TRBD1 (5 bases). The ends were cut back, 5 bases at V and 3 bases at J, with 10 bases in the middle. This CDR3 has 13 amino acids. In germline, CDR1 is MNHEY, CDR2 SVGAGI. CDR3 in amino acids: CASSPDTEETQYF. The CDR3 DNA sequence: TGTGCCAGCAGTCCGGACACCGAAGAGACCCAGTACTTC.

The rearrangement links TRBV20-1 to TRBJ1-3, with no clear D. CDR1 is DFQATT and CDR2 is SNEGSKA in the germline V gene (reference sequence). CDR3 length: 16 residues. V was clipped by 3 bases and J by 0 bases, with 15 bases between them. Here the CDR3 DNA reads TGCAGTGCTAGTAGGGTCGGGCAGACCTCTGGAAACACCATATATTTT. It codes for CSASRVGQTSGNTIYF.